The clone carrying this TCR beta chain was recorded once. The study drew its donors from healthy HIV-negative adults without recent acute infections or vaccinations. Subsets obtained from CD4+ cells comprised CD45RA+ naive and CD45RA-negative memory cells. This sample is part of a study of shared clonotypes between healthy human individuals. Study-level information: Each donor contributed plates that comprised three CD4 naive, three CD4 memory, two CD8 naive and one CD8 memory.

The V segment lost 5 bases and the J segment 2 bases; nucleotides outside the gene matches: 5. The CDR3 extends over 16 amino acids. Germline values: CDR1 SGHAT, CDR2 FQDESV (reference sequence). The table came from immunoSEQ multiplex PCR; TCRdb's copy has only in-frame clones and leaves some out. Of around 510,000 clones listed, roughly 95% are singletons. Material: naive CD4+ T cells sorted from blood. The subset here: CD45RA+ positively selected. The TCR sequence derives from a woman younger than 45 in good health. The V call is TRBV11-1, the J call TRBJ2-6, with 8 bases lining up with TRBD1. The CDR3 DNA is TGTGCCAGCAGCGGACAGGGTGGGACTGGGGCCAACGTCCTGACTTTC. This codes for CASSGQGGTGANVLTF.